The 24 T cell receptor beta chains reported below all come from one sample, sequenced in a study of control samples from healthy donors and cancer patients. Assay used: immunoSEQ multiplex PCR; TCRdb lists only in-frame clones, some missing. The sample contains some 120,000 clones, around 87% of which appear only once. The sample consisted of blood. The receptors come from a man in his forties in good health.

The V gene is TRBV20-1, the J gene TRBJ2-1; a weak D match, TRBD2 (5 bases). There are 11 residues in the CDR3. In germline, CDR1 is DFQATT, CDR2 SNEGSKA (reference sequence). Between the trimmed V and J ends, which lost 6 bases and 5 bases, there was a span of 8 bases. The CDR3 bases are TGCAGTGCCCCGGAGGACAATGAGCAGTTCTTC. Translating it yields CSAPEDNEQFF.

The chain couples TRBV7-9 to TRBJ1-1, with D perhaps TRBD1 (5 bases). Germline V gene data show CDR1 as SEHNR and CDR2 as FQNEAQ (reference sequence). The CDR3 is made up of 15 amino acids. The V gene lost 4 bases and the J gene lost 10 bases, with 22 bases spanning the gap. CDR3 in amino acids: CASSYPGTQRGGAFF. The CDR3 DNA sequence: TGTGCCAGCAGCTACCCCGGGACCCAAAGAGGAGGAGCTTTCTTT.

This chain links TRBV11-2 with TRBJ2-6; 7 bases line up with TRBD2. V gave up 6 bases and J gave up 2 bases; unmatched junction bases: 13. Germline CDR1 and CDR2: SGHAT and FQNNGV. This CDR3 spans 18 amino acids. The CDR3 sequence: CASRIPGRGLAGANVLTF. The CDR3 DNA reads as TGTGCCAGCAGAATTCCGGGGAGGGGCTTGGCTGGGGCCAACGTCCTGACTTTC.

This sequence joins TRBV7-2 and TRBJ1-1; 7 bases match TRBD1. This CDR3 region has 15 residues. V lost 7 bases to trimming and J lost 4 bases; unmatched junction nucleotides: 12. From germline, CDR1 is SGHTA and CDR2 FQGNSA. The CDR3 here is CASTGTGRGPTEAFF. The DNA of the CDR3 is TGTGCCAGCACCGGGACTGGAAGGGGGCCCACTGAAGCTTTCTTT. Looking up the rest from reference TRBV7-2 and TRBJ1-1 gives the full variable domain: GAGVSQSPSNKVTEKGKDVELRCDPISGHTALYWYRQSLGQGLEFLIYFQGNSAPDKSGLPSDRFSAERTGGSVSTLTIQRTQQEDSAVYLCASTGTGRGPTEAFFGQGTRLTVV.

The CDR3, as DNA: TGTGCCAGCAGACGGACGACAGCCGAGGATGGCTACACCTTC. Protein sequence: CASRRTTAEDGYTF. This rearrangement joins TRBV6-5 to TRBJ1-2; D is perhaps TRBD1 (5 bases). Trimming took off 6 bases at V and 6 bases at J, with 17 bases between the two ends. CDR1 and CDR2 from the germline V gene are MNHEY and SVGAGI. The CDR3 has 14 residues.

The chain is built from TRBV13 and TRBJ2-5, with D perhaps TRBD2 (7 bases). V lost 2 bases and J lost 5, with 15 bases in between. There are 15 residues in the CDR3. Germline CDR1 and CDR2: PRHDT and FYEKMQ (reference sequence). The CDR3 is CASSLRRGGGETQYF. The CDR3 bases are TGTGCCAGCAGCTTAAGGAGGGGGGGCGGCGAGACCCAGTACTTC. Complete variable domain (other parts from reference TRBV13 and TRBJ2-5): AAGVIQSPRHLIKEKRETATLKCYPIPRHDTVYWYQQGPGQDPQFLISFYEKMQSDKGSIPDRFSAQQFSDYHSELNMSSLELGDSALYFCASSLRRGGGETQYFGPGTRLLVL.

V is TRBV7-8 and J is TRBJ2-3; D is possibly TRBD1 or TRBD2 (5 bases each). The CDR3 extends over 14 amino acids. CDR1 and CDR2 from the germline V gene are SGHVS and FQNEAQ. V lost 6 bases to trimming and J lost 6 bases, with 16 bases between them. DNA of the CDR3: TGTGCCAGCAGTCAAGAGGGGAAACGGGATACGCAGTATTTT. As protein: CASSQEGKRDTQYF.

The chain recombines TRBV7-8 with TRBJ1-1; D remains unclear. This CDR3 has 15 amino acids. The germline V gene has CDR1 SGHVS and CDR2 FQNEAQ. With 0 bases removed from V and 1 base from J, the gap between germline ends came to 9 bases. The CDR3, as DNA: TGTGCCAGCAGCTTAGCGGGATCACAGAACACTGAAGCTTTCTTT. It specifies CASSLAGSQNTEAFF.

V and J are TRBV5-4 and TRBJ1-5; TRBD1 aligns across 7 bases. Germline values: CDR1 SGHNT, CDR2 YYREEE (reference sequence). The CDR3 spans 13 residues. With V trimmed by 4 bases and J by 6 bases, 4 bases remained unmatched. CDR3 amino acids: CASSLGGSQPQHF. The CDR3 bases are TGTGCCAGCAGCCTAGGGGGCTCTCAGCCCCAGCATTTT. Full variable domain (outside the CDR3, taken from reference TRBV5-4 and TRBJ1-5): ETGVTQSPTHLIKTRGQQVTLRCSSQSGHNTVSWYQQALGQGPQFIFQYYREEENGRGNFPPRFSGLQFPNYSSELNVNALELDDSALYLCASSLGGSQPQHFGDGTRLSIL.

This chain links TRBV20-1 with TRBJ1-1, with 8 bases matching TRBD1. CDR3 size: 15 residues. Unmatched junction bases numbered 11, after V lost 3 bases and J lost 5 bases. CDR1 and CDR2 from the germline V gene are DFQATT and SNEGSKA (reference sequence). CDR3 in DNA: TGCAGTGCTAGTCTCCCAGGGGGCATGGGGACTGAAGCTTTCTTT. Amino acid sequence: CSASLPGGMGTEAFF.

In this sample, this clone turned up once. The chain combines TRBV7-3 with TRBJ1-4, with D possibly TRBD1 on 5 matching bases. This CDR3 contains 12 residues. The germline V gene has CDR1 SGHTA and CDR2 FQGTGA. Trimming cost V 2 bases and J 10 bases, with 8 bases left between them. The CDR3 DNA is TGTGCCAGCAGCTTATCGGGGGGAAAACTGTTTTTT. Its protein product is CASSLSGGKLFF.

V and J are TRBV7-8 and TRBJ2-2; D perhaps matches TRBD1 (6 bases). Trimming removed 0 bases at V and 5 bases at J, with 10 bases between. The CDR3 has 15 amino acids. Germline CDR1 SGHVS, CDR2 FQNEAQ. CDR3: CASSLADRPTGELFF. DNA for the CDR3: TGTGCCAGCAGCTTAGCTGACAGGCCAACCGGGGAGCTGTTTTTT. The full variable domain, rest sourced from reference TRBV7-8 and TRBJ2-2, is GAGVSQSPRYKVAKRGQDVALRCDPISGHVSLFWYQQALGQGPEFLTYFQNEAQLDKSGLPSDRFFAERPEGSVSTLKIQRTQQEDSAVYLCASSLADRPTGELFFGEGSRLTVL.

The V and J genes are TRBV6-5 and TRBJ1-1; D is perhaps TRBD1 (5 bases). The CDR3 extends over 16 amino acids. Between the trimmed V and J ends, which lost 4 bases and 7 bases, there was a span of 22 bases. The germline V gene encodes CDR1 MNHEY and CDR2 SVGAGI. The CDR3 nucleotides read TGTGCCAGCAGTTTCGGATCTCCGGGACGACTAGATGAAGCTTTCTTT. Its translation is CASSFGSPGRLDEAFF.

The chain couples TRBV24-1 to TRBJ2-2; TRBD1 agrees at 12 bases. CDR1 KGHDR and CDR2 SFDVKD come from the germline V gene. The ends lost 5 bases at V and 6 bases at J; junction bases unmatched: 9. The CDR3 has 17 residues. The CDR3 DNA reads TGTGCCACCAGTGTGTCCCGGGGACAGGGGGCGGCCGGGGAGCTGTTTTTT. Protein: CATSVSRGQGAAGELFF.

The rearrangement uses TRBV7-6 and TRBJ2-1; no reliable D call. The V and J ends lost 5 bases and 5 bases respectively, with 16 bases between them. Germline lookup yields CDR1 SGHVS and CDR2 FNYEAQ. The CDR3 loop spans 15 amino acids. DNA of the CDR3: TGTGCCAGCAGCGACGGACCCGGCGCCCACAATGAGCAGTTCTTC. It encodes CASSDGPGAHNEQFF.

The chain carries TRBV19 and TRBJ2-4; 8 bases are shared with TRBD1. Germline CDR1 reads LNHDA; CDR2 reads SQIVND (reference sequence). The CDR3 totals 16 residues. V shed 7 bases and J 0 bases; nucleotides not matched to a gene: 8. CDR3 amino acids: CASTRRTGLAKNIQYF. DNA for the CDR3: TGTGCCAGTACCCGAAGGACAGGGTTAGCCAAAAACATTCAGTACTTC.

This chain joins TRBV4-2 and TRBJ2-5; D is ambiguous. Germline V lookup: CDR1 LGHNA, CDR2 YNFKEQ. This CDR3 is 12 amino acids long. The germline V and J ends were trimmed by 0 bases and 4 bases, with 3 bases remaining between them. The CDR3 spells CASSQEGETQYF. CDR3 sequence (DNA): TGTGCCAGCAGCCAAGAGGGAGAGACCCAGTACTTC.

The rearrangement joins TRBV27 to TRBJ2-1, with TRBD1 matching 7 bases. Germline V gene data show CDR1 as MNHEY and CDR2 as SMNVEV (reference sequence). CDR3 length: 16 amino acids. V lost 5 bases and J lost 7; bases outside the gene matches: 14. The CDR3 nucleotides are TGTGCCAGCAGTACCCTCCCGCAGGGGGTTTGGAATGAGCAGTTCTTC. Residues: CASSTLPQGVWNEQFF.

The chain employs TRBV7-9 and TRBJ1-1; 7 nucleotides match TRBD1. The CDR3 spans 13 residues. Germline V gene sequence: CDR1 SEHNR, CDR2 FQNEAQ (reference sequence). V lost 8 bases to trimming and J lost 4 bases; unmatched junction nucleotides: 7. CDR3 protein: CASLPGGGTEAFF. The DNA of the CDR3 is TGTGCCAGCCTGCCAGGGGGTGGCACTGAAGCTTTCTTT.

This chain joins TRBV4-3 and TRBJ2-7; D is undetermined. CDR1 and CDR2 (germline): LGHNA, YSLEER. Between the trimmed V and J ends, which lost 2 bases and 3 bases, there was a span of 14 bases. The CDR3 consists of 15 residues. The CDR3 protein is CASSQSQALFYEQYF. The CDR3 DNA follows: TGCGCCAGCAGCCAATCGCAGGCACTTTTCTACGAGCAGTACTTC.

The chain is built from TRBV7-9 and TRBJ2-6; 8 bases align to TRBD1. Losses at the gene ends were 6 bases for V and 3 bases for J; bases not matched to a gene: 1. Germline loops: CDR1 SEHNR, CDR2 FQNEAQ (reference sequence). The CDR3 contains 14 residues. The CDR3 DNA sequence: TGTGCCAGCAGGACAGGGGATGGGGCCAACGTCCTGACTTTC. Translating gives CASRTGDGANVLTF.

The chain couples TRBV11-3 to TRBJ1-1; D gene ambiguous. Looked up from germline, CDR1 is SGHNT and CDR2 is YENEEA. The CDR3 is 15 amino acids. Trimming removed 5 bases from V and 5 bases from J, with 18 bases in between. DNA for the CDR3: TGTGCCAGCAGCCCGCAGACTGGGTCGAGGACTGAAGCTTTCTTT. Encoded protein: CASSPQTGSRTEAFF. The complete variable domain, with remaining parts taken from reference TRBV11-3 and TRBJ1-1, reads EAGVVQSPRYKIIEKKQPVAFWCNPISGHNTLYWYLQNLGQGPELLIRYENEEAVDDSQLPKDRFSAERLKGVDSTLKIQPAELGDSAVYLCASSPQTGSRTEAFFGQGTRLTVV.

This clone was seen a few times. The V gene is TRBV7-9, the J gene TRBJ1-3; tentatively, D is TRBD1 (5 bases). This CDR3 comprises 16 residues. Per germline, CDR1 SEHNR and CDR2 FQNEAQ (reference sequence). The ends were cut back, 3 bases at V and 0 bases at J, with 12 bases in the middle. The CDR3 sequence is CASSFTGRDSGNTIYF. The CDR3 nucleotides are TGTGCCAGCAGCTTCACTGGCAGGGACTCTGGAAACACCATATATTTT.

This chain connects TRBV3-1 (or the pseudogene TRBV3-2) to TRBJ2-5; D is undetermined. V lost 1 base and J 2 bases, leaving 8 bases between the germline ends. The CDR3 has 14 amino acids. From germline, CDR1 is LGHDT and CDR2 YNNKEL (reference sequence). The CDR3 sequence: CASSQARFQETQYF. The CDR3 DNA is TGTGCCAGCAGCCAAGCTCGCTTTCAAGAGACCCAGTACTTC.